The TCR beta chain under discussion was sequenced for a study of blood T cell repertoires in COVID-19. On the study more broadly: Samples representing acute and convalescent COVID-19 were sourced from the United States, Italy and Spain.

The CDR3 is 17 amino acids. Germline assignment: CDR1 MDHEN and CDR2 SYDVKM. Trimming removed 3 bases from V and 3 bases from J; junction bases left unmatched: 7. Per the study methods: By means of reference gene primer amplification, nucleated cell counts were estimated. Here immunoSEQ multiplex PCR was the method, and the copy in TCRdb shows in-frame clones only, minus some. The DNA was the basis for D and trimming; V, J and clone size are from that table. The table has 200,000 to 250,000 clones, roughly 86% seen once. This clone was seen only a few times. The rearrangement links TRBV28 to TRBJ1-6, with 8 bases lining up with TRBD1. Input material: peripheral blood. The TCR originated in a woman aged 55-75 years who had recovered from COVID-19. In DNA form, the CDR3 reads TGTGCCAGCAGTTTCCGGACAGGGAATGTCTATAATTCACCCCTCCACTTT. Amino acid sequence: CASSFRTGNVYNSPLHF.